Below are 29 T cell receptor beta chains sequenced from a single sample in a study of cytomegalovirus exposure and HLA in healthy donors. 13 Jbeta primers and 60 Vbeta primers were used for the PCR. Libraries were prepared by immunoSEQ multiplex PCR; TCRdb keeps only in-frame clonotypes and omits some of them. The sample data list about 200,000 clones. Sequencing input: PBMCs. The receptor source for this set is a boy between 10 and 17 years old in good health and CMV-seronegative.

This sequence joins TRBV7-3 and TRBJ2-3, with 11 bases lining up with TRBD2. This CDR3 has 17 amino acids. The V gene end was trimmed by 4 bases and the J gene end by 6 bases; junction bases not matched to a gene: 12. Germline V gene sequence: CDR1 SGHTA, CDR2 FQGTGA. CDR3 amino acids: CASSSGTSGLSWDTQYF. Written as DNA, the CDR3 is TGTGCCAGCAGCTCAGGGACTAGCGGTCTATCCTGGGATACGCAGTATTTT.

This chain connects TRBV20-1 to TRBJ1-1; D uncertain. Germline V lookup: CDR1 DFQATT, CDR2 SNEGSKA (reference sequence). The CDR3 consists of 11 residues. V lost 5 bases and J 1 base, leaving 5 bases between the germline ends. CDR3 amino acids: CSASRNTEAFF. The CDR3 DNA sequence: TGCAGTGCTTCGAGGAACACTGAAGCTTTCTTT.

The rearrangement links TRBV7-2 to TRBJ2-2; TRBD2 might be the D (6 bases). The length of the CDR3 is 17 residues. CDR1 and CDR2 (germline): SGHTA, FQGNSA. V lost 5 bases, J lost 1 base, and 17 bases lay in between. The CDR3 sequence: CASSPIGGAGNTGELFF. For the CDR3, the DNA is TGTGCCAGCAGCCCCATCGGAGGGGCCGGGAACACCGGGGAGCTGTTTTTT.

The chain uses TRBV7-9 and TRBJ2-1; D gene uncertain. The V gene lost 7 bases and the J gene lost 5 bases, with 18 bases spanning the gap. Germline assignment: CDR1 SEHNR and CDR2 FQNEAQ (reference sequence). The CDR3 is 15 residues long. The CDR3 loop is CASIRLAVNNNEQFF. The DNA for the CDR3 is TGTGCCAGCATCCGTTTGGCAGTAAACAACAATGAGCAGTTCTTC. Complete variable domain (other parts from reference TRBV7-9 and TRBJ2-1): DTGVSQNPRHKITKRGQNVTFRCDPISEHNRLYWYRQTLGQGPEFLTYFQNEAQLEKSRLLSDRFSAERPKGSFSTLEIQRTEQGDSAMYLCASIRLAVNNNEQFFGPGTRLTVL.

This rearrangement joins TRBV4-3 to TRBJ1-2; 9 positions agree with TRBD1. This CDR3 is built from 17 residues. V was clipped by 0 bases and J by 4 bases; unmatched bases: 9. Germline assignment: CDR1 LGHNA and CDR2 YSLEER. In nucleotides, the CDR3 is TGCGCCAGCAGCCAAGAAGAAGGAGGGACAGGGCCCTATGGCTACACCTTC. It yields the protein CASSQEEGGTGPYGYTF.

The rearrangement joins TRBV30 to TRBJ1-2; D gene unclear. There are 13 residues in the CDR3. V was cut by 3 bases and J by 8 bases, with 16 bases left in between. Germline V gives CDR1 GTSNPN, CDR2 SVGIG (reference sequence). The CDR3 is CAWSDQAIRGYTF. The DNA for the CDR3 is TGTGCCTGGAGCGACCAGGCCATTCGGGGCTACACCTTC.

The chain has TRBV4-1 and TRBJ1-1; 8 bases match TRBD1. Unmatched junction bases numbered 8, after V lost 1 base and J lost 1 base. The germline CDR1 and CDR2 sequences are MGHRA and YSYEKL. This CDR3 region has 17 residues. Here the CDR3 reads CASSQGPQGARNTEAFF. The CDR3 DNA is TGCGCCAGCAGCCAAGGGCCTCAGGGGGCGCGGAACACTGAAGCTTTCTTT.

This chain links TRBV19 with TRBJ1-6; a possible D gene is TRBD1 (6 bases). In germline, CDR1 is LNHDA, CDR2 SQIVND (reference sequence). The CDR3 consists of 17 residues. V gave up 4 bases and J gave up 1 base, with 14 bases separating them. The CDR3 bases are TGTGCCAGTAGTACTGTACAGGGCGAATCCTATAATTCACCCCTCCACTTT. It specifies CASSTVQGESYNSPLHF.

The chain is built from TRBV11-2 and TRBJ2-1; no clear D. CDR1 is SGHAT and CDR2 is FQNNGV in the germline V gene. Trimming stripped 5 bases from V and 5 bases from J, with 22 bases between. The CDR3 length is 17 residues. CDR3 amino acids: CASSPAPGLDRNNEQFF. CDR3 nucleotides: TGTGCCAGCAGCCCCGCCCCGGGTTTGGATCGGAACAATGAGCAGTTCTTC.

This chain uses TRBV5-4 with TRBJ2-5; 9 positions agree with TRBD1. CDR1 SGHNT and CDR2 YYREEE come from the germline V gene (reference sequence). The CDR3 is made up of 15 amino acids. Trimming took 0 bases from V and 5 from J; bases not matched to a gene: 5. CDR3 region: CASSLGTGVGETQYF. The CDR3 DNA reads as TGTGCCAGCAGCTTGGGGACAGGGGTGGGGGAGACCCAGTACTTC.

The chain has TRBV4-3 and TRBJ1-1; D may be TRBD1 (6 bases). Germline V gives CDR1 LGHNA, CDR2 YSLEER. This CDR3 is built from 17 residues. V was clipped by 4 bases and J by 1 base, with 19 bases between them. CDR3 residues: CASSPNKGGIRNTEAFF. The CDR3 DNA is TGCGCCAGCAGCCCCAACAAAGGGGGTATTAGGAACACTGAAGCTTTCTTT.

This rearrangement joins TRBV27 to TRBJ2-6; a weak D match, TRBD1 (5 bases). V lost 4 bases and J lost 0, with 10 bases in between. Germline lookup yields CDR1 MNHEY and CDR2 SMNVEV (reference sequence). The CDR3 covers 16 residues. In DNA form, the CDR3 reads TGTGCCAGCAGTTCGACAGTTTACTCTGGGGCCAACGTCCTGACTTTC. This sequence encodes CASSSTVYSGANVLTF.

The V call is TRBV28, the J call TRBJ2-7; 8 bases align to TRBD2. Germline values: CDR1 MDHEN, CDR2 SYDVKM. The CDR3 is 13 residues long. V shed 6 bases and J 3 bases; nucleotides not matched to a gene: 4. CDR3 DNA: TGTGCCAGCAGCGGGGGGGGACACTACGAGCAGTACTTC. Amino acid sequence: CASSGGGHYEQYF. Together with reference TRBV28 and TRBJ2-7, the CDR3 gives the full variable domain: DVKVTQSSRYLVKRTGEKVFLECVQDMDHENMFWYRQDPGLGLRLIYFSYDVKMKEKGDIPEGYSVSREKKERFSLILESASTNQTSMYLCASSGGGHYEQYFGPGTRLTVT.

The chain carries TRBV18 and TRBJ1-1; D remains ambiguous. V was shortened by 5 bases and J by 5 bases, with 21 bases between the two germline ends. CDR3 length: 16 residues. Germline CDR1 is KGHSH and CDR2 is LQKENI. The CDR3 DNA reads as TGTGCCAGCTCAAACGAAAGAAGGACTCTGGGGACTGAAGCTTTCTTT. Its translation is CASSNERRTLGTEAFF.

The CDR3 here is CASSPMAGNEQYF. The CDR3 coding sequence is TGTGCCAGCTCACCAATGGCGGGGAACGAGCAGTACTTC. The rearrangement links TRBV18 to TRBJ2-7, with D maybe TRBD2 (6 bases). Germline V gene lookup returns CDR1 KGHSH and CDR2 LQKENI. V was trimmed by 2 bases and J by 5 bases, leaving 10 bases between them. The CDR3 has 13 residues.

The chain carries TRBV7-3 and TRBJ2-5; 7 bases are shared with TRBD2. CDR3 size: 15 residues. Germline lookup yields CDR1 SGHTA and CDR2 FQGTGA. V was pared by 5 bases and J by 1 base, with 7 bases of the junction left unmatched. The chain's CDR3 is CASSLGGDPQETQYF. DNA for the CDR3: TGTGCCAGCAGCCTGGGGGGGGATCCCCAAGAGACCCAGTACTTC.

The rearrangement joins TRBV19 to TRBJ1-1, with unresolved D. The CDR3 loop spans 13 amino acids. Germline V gives CDR1 LNHDA, CDR2 SQIVND (reference sequence). Trimming took 6 bases from V and 1 from J, leaving 9 bases between them. CDR3 DNA sequence: TGTGCCAGTAGATTTGGCGGGAACACTGAAGCTTTCTTT. It is translated as CASRFGGNTEAFF.

This chain uses TRBV5-1 with TRBJ1-1; the D gene is possibly TRBD1 (6 bases). Trimming took off 0 bases at V and 3 bases at J, with 12 bases between the two ends. Germline V gene lookup returns CDR1 SGHRS and CDR2 YFSETQ. This CDR3 comprises 15 residues. CDR3 DNA: TGCGCCAGCAGCTTGGGGCAGGGGTGGGACACTGAAGCTTTCTTT. Its protein is CASSLGQGWDTEAFF. Filled out from reference TRBV5-1 and TRBJ1-1, the complete variable domain reads KAGVTQTPRYLIKTRGQQVTLSCSPISGHRSVSWYQQTPGQGLQFLFEYFSETQRNKGNFPGRFSGRQFSNSRSEMNVSTLELGDSALYLCASSLGQGWDTEAFFGQGTRLTVV.

The CDR3 DNA is TGTGCCAGCAGCTTGCTAGACAGGGTTCCTAATGAAAAACTGTTTTTT. Protein: CASSLLDRVPNEKLFF. The chain joins TRBV7-8 to TRBJ1-4; 7 bases are a match to TRBD1. Per germline, CDR1 SGHVS and CDR2 FQNEAQ. The CDR3 extends over 16 amino acids. The V gene end was trimmed by 3 bases and the J gene end by 3 bases; junction bases not matched to a gene: 7.

The chain combines TRBV5-8 with TRBJ1-2, with 10 bases that match TRBD1. CDR1 is SGHTS and CDR2 is YDEGEE in the germline V gene. CDR3 length: 14 amino acids. The V and J ends lost 4 bases and 5 bases, in that order; junction bases with no gene match: 5. CDR3 bases: TGTGCCAGCAGCCGCCGACAGGGGGCGTATGGCTACACCTTC. Protein sequence: CASSRRQGAYGYTF.

V usage is TRBV4-3 and J usage is TRBJ2-5; possibly TRBD2 for D (5 bases). V was clipped by 0 bases and J by 5 bases, with 7 bases between them. Germline values: CDR1 LGHNA, CDR2 YSLEER. This CDR3 has 13 residues. CDR3 nucleotides: TGCGCCAGCAGCCAAGATCGAGGGGAGACCCAGTACTTC. Protein product: CASSQDRGETQYF.

The rearrangement uses TRBV11-2 and TRBJ2-3; D may be TRBD2 (7 bases). Germline-derived CDR1 and CDR2 are SGHAT and FQNNGV. The CDR3 totals 17 residues. V was shortened by 4 bases and J by 0 bases, with 17 bases between the two germline ends. The CDR3 DNA reads as TGTGCCAGCAGCTCTCCGGGGGGCCGAACGAGCACAGATACGCAGTATTTT. Translated, it gives CASSSPGGRTSTDTQYF.

This chain joins TRBV5-4 and TRBJ2-3; D possibly corresponds to TRBD1 (5 bases). Trimming removed 2 bases from V and 4 bases from J, with 8 bases in between. Germline CDR1 and CDR2: SGHNT and YYREEE (reference sequence). This CDR3 contains 13 residues. The CDR3 nucleotides read TGTGCCAGCAGCTTCATCAGGGCAGATACGCAGTATTTT. Translation: CASSFIRADTQYF.

As to this clone: Within the sample, other DNA sequences also encode this same CDR3. The rearrangement links TRBV7-3 to TRBJ2-3; 9 positions match TRBD2. The germline V gene has CDR1 SGHTA and CDR2 FQGTGA. The CDR3 covers 16 residues. The junction had 5 bases not matched to a gene; V was cut back by 2 bases and J by 2 bases. CDR3 loop: CASSLGAGGSTDTQYF. The CDR3 DNA reads as TGTGCCAGCAGCTTAGGTGCGGGGGGGTCCACAGATACGCAGTATTTT.

The rearrangement uses TRBV28 and TRBJ2-2; 10 bases agree with TRBD1. J gave up 6 bases and V 9 bases, and 7 bases lay outside the gene matches. Germline V gives CDR1 MDHEN, CDR2 SYDVKM. The CDR3 loop spans 14 amino acids. CDR3 residues: CASIDRGRAGELFF. CDR3 DNA sequence: TGTGCCAGTATAGACAGGGGGCGGGCCGGGGAGCTGTTTTTT.

CDR3: CASRPSAWERSYNEQFF. In nucleotides, the CDR3 is TGTGCCAGCAGGCCAAGTGCGTGGGAGAGATCCTACAATGAGCAGTTCTTC. The chain uses TRBV27 and TRBJ2-1; tentative D call: TRBD2 (5 bases). Germline V gene lookup returns CDR1 MNHEY and CDR2 SMNVEV (reference sequence). V lost 6 bases and J lost 1, with 19 bases in between. CDR3 length: 17 amino acids.

The chain couples TRBV11-2 to TRBJ1-3; 8 bases map to TRBD1. The trim removed 4 bases at V and 7 bases at J, leaving 6 bases unmatched. The CDR3 has 14 residues. Germline V gives CDR1 SGHAT, CDR2 FQNNGV. The CDR3 region is CASSSTGAGNTIYF. The CDR3 region has the DNA TGTGCCAGCAGCTCGACAGGGGCGGGCAACACCATATATTTT.

This chain joins TRBV10-2 and TRBJ2-7; 10 bases fit TRBD2. CDR1 WSHSY and CDR2 SAAADI come from the germline V gene. This CDR3 has 16 amino acids. V was pared by 0 bases and J by 3 bases, with 5 bases of the junction left unmatched. The CDR3 DNA reads TGCGCCAGCAGTGAGTCGAGGGCTAGCGGGAGCTACGAGCAGTACTTC. It codes for CASSESRASGSYEQYF.

The chain uses TRBV7-3 and TRBJ1-1, with a possible D match to TRBD1 (6 bases). This CDR3 is 13 amino acids long. V lost 4 bases, J lost 7 bases, and 13 bases lay in between. Germline V lookup: CDR1 SGHTA, CDR2 FQGTGA. In DNA form, the CDR3 reads TGTGCCAGCAGCTCCCAACAGGGCTTTGAAGCTTTCTTT. Its protein product is CASSSQQGFEAFF.